Listed here is a single T cell receptor beta chain. This table comes from immunoSEQ multiplex PCR, and its TCRdb copy is limited to in-frame clones, with some not included. Of about 130,000 clones in the sample, roughly 96% are singletons; the top ten hold over 0.35%. The data were obtained in a study of T cell changes during pregnancy in multiple sclerosis. This CDR3 region has 13 residues. The germline V gene has CDR1 SGDLS and CDR2 YYNGEE. V dropped 4 bases and J dropped 5; count of bases not matched to a gene: 3. The sample here was peripheral blood, taken after pregnancy. This chain joins TRBV9 and TRBJ2-7, with 10 nucleotides matching TRBD1. The sequence was collected from a female donor with multiple sclerosis, enrolled in a pregnancy study. The CDR3 loop is CASSLGQGDEQYF. The CDR3 DNA is TGTGCCAGCAGCTTAGGACAGGGGGACGAGCAGTACTTC.